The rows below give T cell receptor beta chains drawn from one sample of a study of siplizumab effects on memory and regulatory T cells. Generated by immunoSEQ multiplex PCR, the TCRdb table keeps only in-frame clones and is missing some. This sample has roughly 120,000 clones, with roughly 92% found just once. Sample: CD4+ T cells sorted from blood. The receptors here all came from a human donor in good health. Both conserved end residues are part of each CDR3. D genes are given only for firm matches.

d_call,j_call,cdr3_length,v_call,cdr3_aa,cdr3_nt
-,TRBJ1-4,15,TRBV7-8,CASSLEAATNEKLFF,TGTGCCAGCAGCTTAGAGGCGGCAACTAATGAAAAACTGTTTTTT
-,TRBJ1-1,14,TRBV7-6,CASSISLVGVVAFF,TGTGCCAGCAGCATATCACTAGTAGGGGTAGTTGCTTTCTTT
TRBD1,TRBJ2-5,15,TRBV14,CASSQSGTVQETQYF,TGTGCCAGCAGCCAATCCGGGACAGTCCAAGAGACCCAGTACTTC
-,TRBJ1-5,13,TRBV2,CASILGPGQPQHF,TGTGCCAGCATCCTAGGGCCTGGCCAGCCCCAGCATTTT
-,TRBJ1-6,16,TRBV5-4,CASSGLGGSYNSPLHF,TGTGCCAGCAGCGGGTTAGGGGGTTCCTATAATTCACCCCTCCACTTT
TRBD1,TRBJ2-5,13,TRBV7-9,CASSFDRVETQYF,TGTGCCAGCAGCTTTGACAGGGTGGAGACCCAGTACTTC
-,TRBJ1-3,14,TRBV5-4,CASSLAGAGNTIYF,TGTGCCAGCAGCTTGGCAGGGGCTGGAAACACCATATATTTT
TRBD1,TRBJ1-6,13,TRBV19,CASKDRVDSPLHF,TGTGCCAGTAAGGACAGGGTAGATTCACCCCTCCACTTT
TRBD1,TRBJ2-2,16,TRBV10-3,CAISRAIGQGTGELFF,TGTGCCATCAGCAGGGCGATAGGACAGGGCACCGGGGAGCTGTTTTTT
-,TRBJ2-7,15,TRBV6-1,CASSERTRSSYEQYF,TGTGCCAGCAGTGAACGGACTCGAAGCTCCTACGAGCAGTACTTC
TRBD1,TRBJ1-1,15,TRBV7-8,CASNPSDRGNTEAFF,TGTGCCAGCAACCCCTCGGACAGGGGGAACACTGAAGCTTTCTTT
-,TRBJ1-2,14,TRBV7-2,CASTDQRLAYGYTF,TGTGCCAGCACCGATCAGAGGTTAGCCTATGGCTACACCTTC
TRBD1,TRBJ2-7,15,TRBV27,CASKPKPGQEFEQYF,TGTGCCAGCAAACCAAAACCGGGACAGGAATTCGAGCAGTACTTC
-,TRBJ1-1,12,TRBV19,CASSAQALGAFF,TGTGCCAGTAGTGCTCAGGCTCTCGGGGCTTTCTTT
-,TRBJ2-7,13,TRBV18,CASSPGQGLEQYF,TGTGCCAGCTCACCAGGGCAGGGTCTCGAGCAGTACTTC
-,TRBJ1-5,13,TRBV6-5,CASRQHSNQPQHF,TGTGCCAGTAGACAACATAGCAATCAGCCCCAGCATTTT
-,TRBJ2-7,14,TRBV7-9,CASSFWTNSYEQYF,TGTGCCAGCAGCTTCTGGACAAATTCCTACGAGCAGTACTTC